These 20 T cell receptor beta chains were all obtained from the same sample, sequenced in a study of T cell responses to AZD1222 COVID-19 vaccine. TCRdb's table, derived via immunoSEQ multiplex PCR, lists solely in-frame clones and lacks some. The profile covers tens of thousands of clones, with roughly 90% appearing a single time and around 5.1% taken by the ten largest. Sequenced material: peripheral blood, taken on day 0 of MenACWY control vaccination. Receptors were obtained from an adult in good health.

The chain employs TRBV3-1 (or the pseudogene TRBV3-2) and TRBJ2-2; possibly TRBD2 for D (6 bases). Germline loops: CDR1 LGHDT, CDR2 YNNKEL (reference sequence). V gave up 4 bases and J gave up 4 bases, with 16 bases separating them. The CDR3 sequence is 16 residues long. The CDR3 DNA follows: TGTGCCAGCAGCCGAGCCGGGACTCGTACCACCGGGGAGCTGTTTTTT. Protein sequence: CASSRAGTRTTGELFF.

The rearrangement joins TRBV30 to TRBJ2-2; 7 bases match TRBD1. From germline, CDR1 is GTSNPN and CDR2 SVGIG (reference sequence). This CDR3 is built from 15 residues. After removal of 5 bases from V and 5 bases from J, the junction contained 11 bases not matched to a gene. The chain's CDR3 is CAWGATGARTGELFF. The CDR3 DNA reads TGTGCCTGGGGTGCTACAGGGGCGCGAACCGGGGAGCTGTTTTTT.

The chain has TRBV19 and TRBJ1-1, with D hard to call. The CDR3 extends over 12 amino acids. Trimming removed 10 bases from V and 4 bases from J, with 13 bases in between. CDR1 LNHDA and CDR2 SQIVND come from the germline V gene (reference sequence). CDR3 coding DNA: TGTGCCACCGGACGGGTGGGCACTGAAGCTTTCTTT. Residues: CATGRVGTEAFF.

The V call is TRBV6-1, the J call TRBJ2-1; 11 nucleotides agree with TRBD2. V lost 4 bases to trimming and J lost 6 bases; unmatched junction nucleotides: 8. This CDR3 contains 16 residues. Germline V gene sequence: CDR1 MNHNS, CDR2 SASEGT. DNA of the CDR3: TGTGCCAGCAGTGCCCAAGGACTAGCGGGTTCCAATGAGCAGTTCTTC. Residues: CASSAQGLAGSNEQFF.

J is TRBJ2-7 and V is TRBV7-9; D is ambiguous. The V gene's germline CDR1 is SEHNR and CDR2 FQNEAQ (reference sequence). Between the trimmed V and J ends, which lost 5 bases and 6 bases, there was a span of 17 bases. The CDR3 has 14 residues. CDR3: CASSARPNTVEQYF. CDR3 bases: TGTGCCAGCAGCGCTCGACCAAATACCGTCGAGCAGTACTTC.

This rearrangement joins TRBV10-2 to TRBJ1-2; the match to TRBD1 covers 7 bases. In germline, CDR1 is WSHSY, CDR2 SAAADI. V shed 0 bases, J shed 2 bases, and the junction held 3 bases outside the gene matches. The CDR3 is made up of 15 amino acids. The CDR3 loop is CASSESGGQNYGYTF. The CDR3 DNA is TGCGCCAGCAGTGAGTCGGGGGGACAGAACTATGGCTACACCTTC.

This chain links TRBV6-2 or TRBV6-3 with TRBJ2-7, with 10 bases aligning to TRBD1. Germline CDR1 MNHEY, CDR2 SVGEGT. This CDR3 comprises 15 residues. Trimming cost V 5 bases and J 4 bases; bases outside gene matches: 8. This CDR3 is CASSQPGTGVYEQYF. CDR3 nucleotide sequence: TGTGCCAGCAGTCAACCCGGGACAGGGGTTTACGAGCAGTACTTC.

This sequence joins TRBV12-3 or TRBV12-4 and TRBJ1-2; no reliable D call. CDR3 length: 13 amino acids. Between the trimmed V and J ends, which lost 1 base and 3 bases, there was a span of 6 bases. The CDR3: CASSLGVDYGYTF. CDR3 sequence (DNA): TGTGCCAGCAGTTTAGGGGTGGACTATGGCTACACCTTC.

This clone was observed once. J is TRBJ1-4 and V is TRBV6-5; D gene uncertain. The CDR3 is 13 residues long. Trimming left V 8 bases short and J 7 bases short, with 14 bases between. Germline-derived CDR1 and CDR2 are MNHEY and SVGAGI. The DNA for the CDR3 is TGTGCCAGCTCCCCACAGCGGCGTGAAAAACTGTTTTTT. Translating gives CASSPQRREKLFF.

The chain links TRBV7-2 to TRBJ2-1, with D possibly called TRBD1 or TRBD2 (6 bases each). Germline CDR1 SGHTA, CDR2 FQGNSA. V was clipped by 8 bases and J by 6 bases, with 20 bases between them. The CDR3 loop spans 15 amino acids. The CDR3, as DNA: TGTGCCAGCCGCGGGTCTCGCGGGACATTCAATGAGCAGTTCTTC. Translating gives CASRGSRGTFNEQFF.

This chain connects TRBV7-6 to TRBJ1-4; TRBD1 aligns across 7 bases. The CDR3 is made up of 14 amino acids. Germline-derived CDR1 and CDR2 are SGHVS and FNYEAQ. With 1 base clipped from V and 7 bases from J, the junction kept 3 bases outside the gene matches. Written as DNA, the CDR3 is TGTGCCAGCAGCTTAGGACAGGGCGCTGAAAAACTGTTTTTT. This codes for CASSLGQGAEKLFF.

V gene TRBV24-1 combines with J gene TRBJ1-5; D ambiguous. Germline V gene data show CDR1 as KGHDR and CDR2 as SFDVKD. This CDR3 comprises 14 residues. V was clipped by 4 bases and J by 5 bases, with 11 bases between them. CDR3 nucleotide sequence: TGTGCCACCAGTGACCCCGGGCCGCATCAGCCCCAGCATTTT. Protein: CATSDPGPHQPQHF.

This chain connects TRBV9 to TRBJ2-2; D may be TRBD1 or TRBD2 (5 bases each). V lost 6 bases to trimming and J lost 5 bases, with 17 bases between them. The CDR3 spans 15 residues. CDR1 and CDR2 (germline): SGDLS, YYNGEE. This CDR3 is CASKNRDGWTGELFF. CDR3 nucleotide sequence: TGTGCCAGCAAAAACCGGGACGGCTGGACCGGGGAGCTGTTTTTT.

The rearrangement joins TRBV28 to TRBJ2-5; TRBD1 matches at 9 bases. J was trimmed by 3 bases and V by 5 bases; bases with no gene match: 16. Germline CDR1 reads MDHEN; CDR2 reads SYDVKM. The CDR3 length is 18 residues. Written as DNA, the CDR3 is TGTGCCAGCAGTACAGGGGGCGGGCTGGGTCCCGGAAAAGAGACCCAGTACTTC. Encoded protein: CASSTGGGLGPGKETQYF. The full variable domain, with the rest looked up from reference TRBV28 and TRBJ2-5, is DVKVTQSSRYLVKRTGEKVFLECVQDMDHENMFWYRQDPGLGLRLIYFSYDVKMKEKGDIPEGYSVSREKKERFSLILESASTNQTSMYLCASSTGGGLGPGKETQYFGPGTRLLVL.

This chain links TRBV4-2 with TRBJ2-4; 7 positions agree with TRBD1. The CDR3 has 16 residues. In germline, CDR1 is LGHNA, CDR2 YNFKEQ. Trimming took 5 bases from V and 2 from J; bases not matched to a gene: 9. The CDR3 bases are TGTGCCAGCAGCGAAGGACAGGATGGACCCAAAAACATTCAGTACTTC. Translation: CASSEGQDGPKNIQYF.

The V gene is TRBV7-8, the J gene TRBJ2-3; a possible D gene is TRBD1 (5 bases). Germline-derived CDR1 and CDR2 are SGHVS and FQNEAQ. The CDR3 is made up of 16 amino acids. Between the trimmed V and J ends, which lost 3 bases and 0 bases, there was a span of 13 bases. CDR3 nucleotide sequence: TGTGCCAGCAGCTTGGACACTTTAATTAGCACAGATACGCAGTATTTT. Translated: CASSLDTLISTDTQYF.

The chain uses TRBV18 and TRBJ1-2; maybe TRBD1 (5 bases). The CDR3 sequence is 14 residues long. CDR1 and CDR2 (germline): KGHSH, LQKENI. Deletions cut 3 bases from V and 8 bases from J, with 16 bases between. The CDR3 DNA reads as TGTGCCAGCTCACCGGTCGGGACCGTAGGAGGCTACACCTTC. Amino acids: CASSPVGTVGGYTF.

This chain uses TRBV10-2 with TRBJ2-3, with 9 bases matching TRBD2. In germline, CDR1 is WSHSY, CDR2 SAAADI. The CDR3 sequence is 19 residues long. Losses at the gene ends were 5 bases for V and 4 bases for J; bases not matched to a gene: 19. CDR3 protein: CASSPWLAGKQVGSDTQYF. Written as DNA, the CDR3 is TGCGCCAGCAGTCCTTGGCTAGCGGGAAAGCAAGTGGGGTCAGATACGCAGTATTTT.

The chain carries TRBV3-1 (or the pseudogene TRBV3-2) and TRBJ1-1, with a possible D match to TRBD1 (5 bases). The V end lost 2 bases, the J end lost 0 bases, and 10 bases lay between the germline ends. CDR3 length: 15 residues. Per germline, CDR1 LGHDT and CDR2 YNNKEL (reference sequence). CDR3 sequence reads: CASSQYGGMNTEAFF. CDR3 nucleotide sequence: TGTGCCAGCAGCCAATATGGGGGGATGAACACTGAAGCTTTCTTT.

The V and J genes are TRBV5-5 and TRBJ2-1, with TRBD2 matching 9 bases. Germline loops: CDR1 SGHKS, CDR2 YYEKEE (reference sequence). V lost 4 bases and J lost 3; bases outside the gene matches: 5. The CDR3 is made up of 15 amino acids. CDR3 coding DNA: TGTGCCAGCAGCGAGACTAGCGGTAGCTACAATGAGCAGTTCTTC. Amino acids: CASSETSGSYNEQFF.